Included here is one T cell receptor (beta chain) sequence, with context. No antigen is known for it. This sample was included in a study of OX40 agonist ivuxolimab in advanced cancers. Across the study: One hepatocellular carcinoma and a couple of cutaneous melanoma patients partially responded.

Germline V gene sequence: CDR1 ENHRY, CDR2 SYGVKD. V gave up 3 bases and J gave up 8 bases; unmatched junction bases: 10. The CDR3 is made up of 15 amino acids. General study results and limits: Antigen specificity remained undetermined for the expanded peripheral T cells.

Assay used: immunoSEQ multiplex PCR; TCRdb lists only in-frame clones, some missing. The table lists some 150,000 clones, 90% of them singletons. Sequences were derived from CD4+ or CD8+ T cells sorted from blood, sampled in a trial of the OX40 agonist ivuxolimab. V gene TRBV10-3 combines with J gene TRBJ1-2; 9 bases fit TRBD1. The sequence came from an adult with an advanced solid tumor such as melanoma, head and neck, liver or kidney cancer. CDR3 protein: CAISDFLETGGGYTF. CDR3 sequence (DNA): TGTGCCATCAGTGACTTCCTTGAGACAGGGGGAGGCTACACCTTC.